A selection of T cell receptor beta chains follows, all from one sample in a study of vaccination and CD4 T cells after COVID-19. Their antigen targets remain unknown. TCRdb recomputed calls from the PCR reads with MiXCR, one row per CDR3 protein. The sample holds approximately 22,000 distinct CDR3 sequences, around 33% seen once. Source: CD4+ T cells from blood, cultured in vitro, taken about 7 months after SARS-CoV-2 vaccination. The receptors were gathered from a human donor who had recovered from COVID-19. Both conserved end residues are part of each CDR3. The order of the fields is D gene, clone size, J gene, V gene, CDR3 protein, CDR3 DNA. D genes are given only for firm matches. Some rows have no size entry. The others give once, few or many, or a class for an expanded clone.

>NA|few|TRBJ2-1|TRBV7-2
CASSHESAITYNEQFF
TGTGCCAGCAGCCACGAATCGGCGATTACCTACAATGAGCAGTTCTTC
>NA|NA|TRBJ1-1|TRBV20-1
CSAPGTTNTEAFF
TGCAGTGCTCCGGGGACAACCAACACTGAAGCTTTCTTT
>NA|NA|TRBJ2-2|TRBV7-2
CASSLGLVLTGELFF
TGTGCCAGCAGCTTAGGGCTCGTCTTGACCGGGGAGCTGTTTTTT
>NA|NA|TRBJ2-7|TRBV19
CASSISGTGYYEQYF
TGTGCCAGTAGTATTAGCGGGACAGGATACTACGAGCAGTACTTC
>NA|few|TRBJ2-5|TRBV5-4
CASSLGARAGEETQYF
TGTGCCAGCAGCTTGGGGGCGAGGGCAGGGGAAGAGACCCAGTACTTC
>NA|few|TRBJ2-3|TRBV19
CASSIGSFTDTQYF
TGTGCCAGTAGTATCGGGAGCTTCACAGATACGCAGTATTTT
>NA|NA|TRBJ2-7|TRBV21-1
CASTIGGGSYEQYF
TGTGCCAGCACCATCGGGGGCGGCTCCTACGAGCAGTACTTC
>TRBD2|NA|TRBJ2-7|TRBV5-1
CASSLNSGSAYEQYF
TGCGCCAGCAGCTTGAATAGCGGGAGTGCGTACGAGCAGTACTTC
>NA|few|TRBJ2-2|TRBV7-2
CASSLAGVRHTGELFF
TGTGCCAGCAGCTTAGCCGGAGTCCGGCACACCGGGGAGCTGTTTTTT
>NA|few|TRBJ2-7|TRBV2
CASKGDGSYEQYF
TGTGCCAGCAAGGGAGACGGCTCCTACGAGCAGTACTTC
>NA|once|TRBJ2-1|TRBV4-2
CASSQIAASSYNEQFF
TGTGCCAGCAGCCAAATAGCCGCCAGCTCCTACAATGAGCAGTTCTTC
>NA|NA|TRBJ2-2|TRBV6-1
CASSGFLGELFF
TGTGCCAGCAGCGGATTCCTCGGGGAGCTGTTTTTT
>NA|NA|TRBJ1-4|TRBV15
CATSRDGGQGREKLFF
TGTGCCACCAGCAGAGATGGCGGGCAGGGTCGGGAAAAACTGTTTTTT